This section outlines one T cell receptor beta chain sequence together with its context. Its antigen is undetermined. This sample was included in a study of blood T cells in healthy people across ages. Findings of the study overall: Long-lived and aged donors differed, with more naive CD4+ cells and higher diversity in the long-lived. Nothing was known about donor CMV status, and this possibly confounded expanded clonotype changes. It was found that TCR beta diversity correlated strongly with the percentage of naive T cells.

The second PCR ran roughly 6 to 12 cycles with a sample-barcoded 5' primer and J-beta primers. Each cDNA molecule carried a tag from a template-switch adaptor that contained 12 random nucleotides. TCRdb re-derived calls from the 5' RACE reads in MiXCR, one entry per CDR3 protein. The repertoire includes around 1.5 million distinct CDR3 sequences, 30% to 35% of them detected once, and approximately 10% sits in the top ten. This clonotype was obtained from a woman aged 25 to 39 in good health. Specimen: blood.

CDR3 protein: CASSFGRVGYEQYF. The DNA for the CDR3 is TGTGCCAGCAGTTTTGGGAGGGTAGGCTACGAGCAGTACTTC. The chain employs TRBV27 and TRBJ2-7, with 7 bases aligning to TRBD2. The germline V gene encodes CDR1 MNHEY and CDR2 SMNVEV (reference sequence). CDR3 length equals 14 residues. The trim removed 3 bases at V and 3 bases at J, leaving 5 bases unmatched.